These 3 T cell receptor beta chains were sequenced from one sample in a study of blood T cell repertoires in COVID-19. The table came from immunoSEQ multiplex PCR; TCRdb's copy has only in-frame clones and leaves some out. The sample lists roughly 140,000 clones, approximately 85% seen once, with around 4% in the top ten. The sequenced material came from peripheral blood. These receptors all stem from a woman aged 80 or over with acute or convalescent COVID-19.

This chain links TRBV27 with TRBJ2-3; D is possibly TRBD2 (7 bases). Trimming took 3 bases from V and 6 from J, leaving 19 bases between them. The CDR3 length is 16 residues. CDR1 is MNHEY and CDR2 is SMNVEV in the germline V gene (reference sequence). This chain's CDR3 is CASSFEPRGRRDTQYF. The CDR3 nucleotides are TGTGCCAGCAGTTTTGAACCGCGGGGGCGTCGGGATACGCAGTATTTT.

The chain couples TRBV5-1 to TRBJ2-1; weak D call: TRBD1 (6 bases). Looked up from germline, CDR1 is SGHRS and CDR2 is YFSETQ. Trimming pared 1 base from V and 3 bases from J, leaving 11 bases between. The CDR3 spans 15 residues. CDR3 sequence reads: CASSLTGQLYNEQFF. DNA for the CDR3: TGCGCCAGCAGCTTGACCGGACAGCTCTACAATGAGCAGTTCTTC.

The J gene is TRBJ1-2, the V gene TRBV7-3; 8 positions match TRBD1. The V and J ends lost 0 bases and 13 bases, in that order; junction bases with no gene match: 10. CDR3 size: 14 residues. Germline values: CDR1 SGHTA, CDR2 FQGTGA. CDR3 amino acids: CASSLTMGQAPVTF. In DNA form, the CDR3 reads TGTGCCAGCAGCTTAACAATGGGACAGGCCCCGGTCACCTTC. The variable domain in full, completed from reference TRBV7-3 and TRBJ1-2, reads GAGVSQTPSNKVTEKGKYVELRCDPISGHTALYWYRQSLGQGPEFLIYFQGTGAADDSGLPNDRFFAVRPEGSVSTLKIQRTERGDSAVYLCASSLTMGQAPVTFGSGTRLTVV.